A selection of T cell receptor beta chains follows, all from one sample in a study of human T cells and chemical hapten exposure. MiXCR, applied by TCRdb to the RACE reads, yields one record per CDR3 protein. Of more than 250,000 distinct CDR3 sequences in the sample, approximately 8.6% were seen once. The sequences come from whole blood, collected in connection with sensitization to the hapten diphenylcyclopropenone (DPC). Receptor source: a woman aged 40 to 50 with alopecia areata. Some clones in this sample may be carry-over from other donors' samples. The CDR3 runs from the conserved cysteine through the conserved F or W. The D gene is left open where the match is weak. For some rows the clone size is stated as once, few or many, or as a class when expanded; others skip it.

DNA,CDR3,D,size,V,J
TGTGCCAGCAGACGTGGTGAGGGGTCCAGAAACATTCAGTACTTC,CASRRGEGSRNIQYF,.,.,TRBV6-6,TRBJ2-4
TGTGCCAGCAGCGCAGGGGGCCCCTACGAGCAGTACTTC,CASSAGGPYEQYF,TRBD1,many,TRBV12-3/TRBV12-4,TRBJ2-7
TGTTCCACCTACAGAGAAGGGAGTGAGCAGTTCTTC,CSTYREGSEQFF,.,.,TRBV15,TRBJ2-1
TGCGCCAGCAGCCCCCGCATTCCAGGACAGGGGGCCTACGAGCAGTACTTC,CASSPRIPGQGAYEQYF,TRBD1,.,TRBV5-1,TRBJ2-7
TGTGCCAGCAGCTCATCAAGGGAGGTAGACGAGCAGTACTTC,CASSSSREVDEQYF,.,.,TRBV7-9,TRBJ2-7
TGTGCCAGCAGCTTTGGACTAGCGGGACCTTACGAGCAGTACTTC,CASSFGLAGPYEQYF,TRBD2,.,TRBV5-5,TRBJ2-7
TGTGCCAGCAGTTTGGCAGCGGGGGGAGAGGAGACCCAGTACTTC,CASSLAAGGEETQYF,TRBD2,.,TRBV28,TRBJ2-5
TGCAGCGTTGGAGGGAATGGGGATACGCAGTATTTT,CSVGGNGDTQYF,.,.,TRBV29-1,TRBJ2-3
TGTGCCACCAGTGCGACAGATACGCAGTATTTT,CATSATDTQYF,.,few,TRBV24-1,TRBJ2-3
TGTGCCAGCAGTGCTGCCTCCGCCCCCCCAGATACGCAGTATTTT,CASSAASAPPDTQYF,.,few,TRBV28,TRBJ2-3
TGCAGTGCTAGACTCGGAGACGGCCGTGGGCAGTACTTC,CSARLGDGRGQYF,.,few,TRBV20-1,TRBJ2-7
TGTGCCAGCATATCCGGGACAAACAATGAGCAGTTCTTC,CASISGTNNEQFF,.,many,TRBV12-3/TRBV12-4,TRBJ2-1
TGTGCCAGCACGAGAGAACAGGGGTCACCCCTCCACTTT,CASTREQGSPLHF,TRBD1,many,TRBV7-2,TRBJ1-6
TGTGCCACCAGCAGAGATCCAGGGGTCCCCTCCGGGGAGCTGTTTTTT,CATSRDPGVPSGELFF,.,many,TRBV15,TRBJ2-2
TGTGCCAGCAGTGAAATACCCGCGAACGAGCAGTACTTC,CASSEIPANEQYF,.,few,TRBV6-1,TRBJ2-7
TGTGCCAGCAGGGGACTAGCGGAGTACAATGAGCAGTTCTTC,CASRGLAEYNEQFF,TRBD2,.,TRBV12-3/TRBV12-4,TRBJ2-1
TGTGCCAGCAGTTTTGCGGGGGTCCCAGGTGGTGAAAAACTGTTTTTT,CASSFAGVPGGEKLFF,.,few,TRBV28,TRBJ1-4
TGCAGTGCTAGTGGGGGACTCACCTACGAGCAGTACTTC,CSASGGLTYEQYF,.,few,TRBV20-1,TRBJ2-7
TGTGCCAGCAGTTACCTAGCGGGGACGGGAACGAACACCGGGGAGCTGTTTTTT,CASSYLAGTGTNTGELFF,TRBD2,few,TRBV6-2/TRBV6-3,TRBJ2-2
TGCAGCGTTGTCGGCCAGGGGGCGAAAGATACGCAGTATTTT,CSVVGQGAKDTQYF,TRBD1,many,TRBV29-1,TRBJ2-3
TGTGCCAGCAGCCCGGACAGGGGAGGAACATACAATGAGCAGTTCTTC,CASSPDRGGTYNEQFF,TRBD1,few,TRBV5-5,TRBJ2-1
TGCAGTGCTAGAGTTCTCAGGGGGGGTGCTAATGAAAAACTGTTTTTT,CSARVLRGGANEKLFF,TRBD1,many,TRBV20-1,TRBJ1-4
TGTGCCATCAGTGGTCCCACAGGGGGCACCTACGAGCAGTACTTC,CAISGPTGGTYEQYF,TRBD1,many,TRBV10-3,TRBJ2-7
TGTGCCAGCAGCCCTCAAGACAGAAGCTCTGGAAACACCATATATTTT,CASSPQDRSSGNTIYF,.,few,TRBV9,TRBJ1-3
TGTGCCAGCAGCCAATCCCTAGCGAACAACTACGAGCAGTACTTC,CASSQSLANNYEQYF,.,many,TRBV4-2,TRBJ2-7
TGTGCCAGCAGTGCCCCCGGGGGGAGAAGGAATGAGCAGTTCTTC,CASSAPGGRRNEQFF,TRBD2,many,TRBV12-3/TRBV12-4,TRBJ2-1
TGTGCCAGCAGTCCCGCCGACCGGAGCGAGCAGTACTTC,CASSPADRSEQYF,.,.,TRBV28,TRBJ2-7
TGCAGCGTTGAGGGTGCTAGCGGGAAATGGGACGAGCAGTACTTC,CSVEGASGKWDEQYF,TRBD2,.,TRBV29-1,TRBJ2-7
TGTGCCAGCAGCTTAGGGCAGGGAAGATTGAATGAGCAGTTCTTC,CASSLGQGRLNEQFF,.,.,TRBV11-2,TRBJ2-1
TGTGCCAGCAGCTTAGTCGCGGGAGCCTCCTACGAGCAGTACTTC,CASSLVAGASYEQYF,TRBD2,many,TRBV11-1,TRBJ2-7
TGTGCCAGCAGCCAGGGGTTTGAGGCTACGCAGTATTTT,CASSQGFEATQYF,.,.,TRBV3-1,TRBJ2-3
TGTGCCAGCAGGGTGGACAGGATTGAGTCATGGGAACACACTGAAGCTTTCTTT,CASRVDRIESWEHTEAFF,TRBD1,many,TRBV6-2/TRBV6-3,TRBJ1-1
TGTGCCAGCAGTGGAGGACAGGGGATGAGGCAAAACACTGAAGCTTTCTTT,CASSGGQGMRQNTEAFF,TRBD1,.,TRBV6-2/TRBV6-3,TRBJ1-1
TGTGCCAGCAGTTCGTTAGCGGGAGAAGAGACCCAGTACTTC,CASSSLAGEETQYF,TRBD2,few,TRBV6-2/TRBV6-3,TRBJ2-5
TGTGCCAGCAGCGTAGGGGCTTTGAACACTGAAGCTTTCTTT,CASSVGALNTEAFF,.,few,TRBV9,TRBJ1-1
TGTGCCAGCAGCTTCAGTGCGGGAGGCTATGAGCAGTTCTTC,CASSFSAGGYEQFF,TRBD2,few,TRBV7-2,TRBJ2-1
TGTGCCAGCTCACCCGTCGGACAGGACAACATTCAGTACTTC,CASSPVGQDNIQYF,TRBD1,.,TRBV18,TRBJ2-4
TGTGCCAGCAGCCCAAGCGGAACGGGAGAAGGAGAGACCCAGTACTTC,CASSPSGTGEGETQYF,.,few,TRBV4-2,TRBJ2-5
TGTGCCAGCAGCCCCTCAGGGGGAAGGCGGGATGGCTACACCTTC,CASSPSGGRRDGYTF,TRBD1,few,TRBV28,TRBJ1-2
TGCAGCGTTGGAGGGAACACTAACTATGGCTACACCTTC,CSVGGNTNYGYTF,.,.,TRBV29-1,TRBJ1-2
TGTGCCAGCAGTTACCCTCCCGGGACAGGGAATGGCTACACCTTC,CASSYPPGTGNGYTF,TRBD1,.,TRBV6-2/TRBV6-3,TRBJ1-2
TGTGCCAGCAGCTTAGGGGTTGCAGGCAGCTATGGCTACACCTTC,CASSLGVAGSYGYTF,.,many,TRBV7-9,TRBJ1-2
TGCAGCGCCAGGGAGAATGATGGCTACACCTTC,CSARENDGYTF,.,.,TRBV29-1,TRBJ1-2
TGCAGTGCTAGAGAGAGAGGGAGACTAGCGGGAGTATTC,CSARERGRLAGVF,TRBD2,many,TRBV20-1,TRBJ2-7
TGTGCCAGCAGCCAACCGGACGTCGGCGGGTACACTGAAGCTTTCTTT,CASSQPDVGGYTEAFF,.,.,TRBV5-5,TRBJ1-1
TGCAGCGTCCAGGGACTAGCGGGAGCGGAGCAGTACTTC,CSVQGLAGAEQYF,TRBD2,.,TRBV29-1,TRBJ2-7
TGCAGTGCTAACAGGGGTTTTGACACTGAAGCTTTCTTT,CSANRGFDTEAFF,TRBD1,few,TRBV20-1,TRBJ1-1
TGTGCCAGCCGGAGCGGGAGCACAGATACGCAGTATTTT,CASRSGSTDTQYF,.,many,TRBV7-2,TRBJ2-3
TGCGCCAGCAGCTTATCAGGGTCAGATACGCAGTATTTT,CASSLSGSDTQYF,.,.,TRBV5-1,TRBJ2-3
TGCAGTGCTAGAATTAACTGGGGCCGCACAGATACGCAGTATTTT,CSARINWGRTDTQYF,.,few,TRBV20-1,TRBJ2-3
TGTGCCAGCAGCTTAGTGTCGACCCAGTACTTC,CASSLVSTQYF,.,few,TRBV7-2,TRBJ2-5
TGTGCCAGCAGCTTGGAGGCAGGGACCCCCTACGAGCAGTACTTC,CASSLEAGTPYEQYF,.,.,TRBV5-5,TRBJ2-7
TGCGCCAGCAGCCAAGCCGCAGATACGCAGTATTTT,CASSQAADTQYF,.,.,TRBV4-1,TRBJ2-3